Listed here are 19 T cell receptor beta chains from one sample, sequenced in a study of CD8+CD57+ T cells in acquired aplastic anemia. Genomic DNA constituted the template upon which TCR beta VDJ and CDR3 profiling was performed. TCRdb called the reads again in MiXCR, with one record for every CDR3 protein. The sample contains over 150,000 distinct CDR3 sequences, about 60% of which appear only once. An expansion of CD8+CD57+ cells by flow cytometry had been shown in patients chosen for sequencing. The sequencing input was sorted CD4+, CD8+, or CD8+CD57+ T cells (not recorded which) from PBMCs. The receptors come from a human donor with aplastic anemia.

J is TRBJ2-5 and V is TRBV20-1; 9 positions match TRBD2. Germline CDR1 reads DFQATT; CDR2 reads SNEGSKA (reference sequence). The V gene end was trimmed by 3 bases and the J gene end by 1 base; junction bases not matched to a gene: 6. The CDR3 runs 15 residues. This chain's CDR3 is CSASPAGGIQETQYF. The CDR3 DNA is TGCAGTGCTAGTCCAGCGGGGGGCATCCAAGAGACCCAGTACTTC.

This clonotype was observed at least ten times. The chain combines TRBV27 with TRBJ2-7; D is possibly TRBD2 (6 bases). CDR1 is MNHEY, CDR2 SMNVEV, per germline (reference sequence). V lost 11 bases, J lost 3 bases, and 11 bases lay in between. The CDR3 is 11 residues long. CDR3 DNA: TGTGCCGCGGGGCACGGCTACGAGCAGTACTTC. Amino acid sequence: CAAGHGYEQYF.

This chain uses TRBV6-5 with TRBJ2-7; 10 nucleotides align to TRBD2. Trimming took 0 bases from V and 3 from J; bases not matched to a gene: 14. The V gene's germline CDR1 is MNHEY and CDR2 SVGAGI. CDR3 length: 19 amino acids. The DNA for the CDR3 is TGTGCCAGCAGTTACTCGTATGCTAGCGGGGGCCCATTGATCTACGAGCAGTACTTC. It codes for CASSYSYASGGPLIYEQYF.

This clonotype was counted between two and nine times. This chain joins TRBV19 and TRBJ2-7, with 9 bases fitting TRBD1. In germline, CDR1 is LNHDA, CDR2 SQIVND (reference sequence). This CDR3 has 14 amino acids. Trimming cost V 3 bases and J 2 bases; bases outside gene matches: 2. The CDR3, as DNA: TGTGCCAGTAGTATGGACAGGGGAACCTACGAGCAGTACTTC. Protein sequence: CASSMDRGTYEQYF.

This rearrangement joins TRBV2 to TRBJ2-3; possibly TRBD1 for D (5 bases). Trimming removed 1 base at V and 0 bases at J, with 8 bases between. Looked up from germline, CDR1 is SNHLY and CDR2 is FYNNEI. This CDR3 is 15 amino acids long. The CDR3 sequence: CASSEGTSSTDTQYF. The CDR3 coding sequence is TGTGCCAGCAGTGAAGGGACAAGTAGCACAGATACGCAGTATTTT.

The chain combines TRBV7-2 with TRBJ1-3; 7 bases fit TRBD1. The ends lost 5 bases at V and 4 bases at J; junction bases unmatched: 17. Germline loops: CDR1 SGHTA, CDR2 FQGNSA. The CDR3 spans 18 residues. The CDR3 region has the DNA TGTGCCAGCAGCCATGGGGGTCAGGGGGTAAAAAGCGGAAACACCATATATTTT. Protein product: CASSHGGQGVKSGNTIYF.

On this clonotype: Germline is not matched at one junction end, which may reflect a read error. J is TRBJ2-3 and V is TRBV7-7, with TRBD2 identical over 7 bases. Germline V gene data show CDR1 as SSHAT and CDR2 as FNYEAQ (reference sequence). The CDR3 is made up of 15 amino acids. CDR3 region: CASSRTSASTDTQYF. CDR3 DNA sequence: TGTGCTAGCAGCCGTACTAGCGCAAGCACAGATACGCAGTATTTT.

This clonotype occurred many times. The J gene is TRBJ1-1, the V gene TRBV19; D is undetermined. Germline CDR1 reads LNHDA; CDR2 reads SQIVND (reference sequence). V lost 7 bases and J 10 bases, leaving 13 bases between the germline ends. The CDR3 has 11 amino acids. Here the CDR3 reads CASIGPGRAFF. The CDR3 bases are TGTGCCAGTATTGGACCAGGACGAGCTTTCTTT. The variable domain in full, completed from reference TRBV19 and TRBJ1-1, reads DGGITQSPKYLFRKEGQNVTLSCEQNLNHDAMYWYRQDPGQGLRLIYYSQIVNDFQKGDIAEGYSVSREKKESFPLTVTSAQKNPTAFYLCASIGPGRAFFGQGTRLTVV.

This chain joins TRBV7-9 and TRBJ1-1, with D possibly being TRBD1 (5 bases). CDR1 is SEHNR, CDR2 FQNEAQ, per germline (reference sequence). Trimming removed 3 bases at V and 5 bases at J, with 10 bases between. This CDR3 contains 13 residues. CDR3 loop: CASSLNRYTEAFF. In DNA, the CDR3 is TGTGCCAGCAGCTTGAACAGGTATACTGAAGCTTTCTTT.

A note on this clonotype: Because it lacks the conserved phenylalanine or tryptophan at the end, this CDR3 is likely a read error. The DNA is omitted, as the CDR3 cannot be located on it reliably, and the CDR3 follows TCRdb's listing. V is TRBV7-3 and J is TRBJ2-2; the table's D call, TRBD2, has no DNA check behind it. Germline CDR1 and CDR2: SGHTA and FQGTGA. The CDR3 has 12 amino acids, counting both end residues. CDR3 region: CASSPSGGELSS.

This clonotype was recorded many times. The gene calls are TRBV19 and TRBJ1-2, with TRBD1 matching 10 bases. The CDR3 runs to 21 residues. Germline CDR1 reads LNHDA; CDR2 reads SQIVND (reference sequence). With V trimmed by 0 bases and J by 8 bases, 24 bases remained unmatched. CDR3 in DNA: TGTGCCAGTAGTATAGATGGATGGACTAGATGGACCGGGACAGGGGTGGAAGGCTACACCTTC. Translating gives CASSIDGWTRWTGTGVEGYTF.

The chain joins TRBV7-3 to TRBJ2-3; 7 bases line up with TRBD2. The CDR3 runs to 15 residues. Germline lookup yields CDR1 SGHTA and CDR2 FQGTGA. The trim removed 5 bases at V and 3 bases at J, leaving 8 bases unmatched. CDR3 nucleotides: TGTGCCAGCAGCATCGGGGGGATGTGGACAGATACGCAGTATTTT. Translating it yields CASSIGGMWTDTQYF. The full variable domain, with the rest looked up from reference TRBV7-3 and TRBJ2-3, is GAGVSQTPSNKVTEKGKYVELRCDPISGHTALYWYRQSLGQGPEFLIYFQGTGAADDSGLPNDRFFAVRPEGSVSTLKIQRTERGDSAVYLCASSIGGMWTDTQYFGPGTRLTVL.

This clonotype was seen a handful of times. The V call is TRBV24-1, the J call TRBJ2-2; D might be TRBD2 (6 bases). The germline V and J ends were trimmed by 8 bases and 8 bases, with 20 bases remaining between them. The CDR3 sequence is 15 residues long. Germline CDR1 reads KGHDR; CDR2 reads SFDVKD. For the CDR3, the DNA is TGTGCCACCACCACCATAGCGGAAACGAGGGGGGAGCTGTTTTTT. Encoded protein: CATTTIAETRGELFF.

V usage is TRBV7-3 and J usage is TRBJ1-2; TRBD1 is a possible D gene (6 bases). This CDR3 comprises 13 residues. Trimming cost V 5 bases and J 3 bases, with 10 bases left between them. Germline CDR1 is SGHTA and CDR2 is FQGTGA. CDR3 sequence: CASSPGQHYGYTF. CDR3 nucleotide sequence: TGTGCCAGCAGCCCCGGACAGCACTATGGCTACACCTTC.

The chain uses TRBV7-3 and TRBJ2-5, with 10 bases lining up with TRBD2. CDR3 length: 16 amino acids. Germline V gives CDR1 SGHTA, CDR2 FQGTGA. J was trimmed by 3 bases and V by 4 bases; bases with no gene match: 8. This CDR3 reads CASSSFLAGAEETQYF. CDR3 in DNA: TGTGCCAGCAGCTCGTTCCTAGCGGGAGCGGAAGAGACCCAGTACTTC. The variable domain in full, with the rest retrieved from reference TRBV7-3 and TRBJ2-5, is GAGVSQTPSNKVTEKGKYVELRCDPISGHTALYWYRQSLGQGPEFLIYFQGTGAADDSGLPNDRFFAVRPEGSVSTLKIQRTERGDSAVYLCASSSFLAGAEETQYFGPGTRLLVL.

CDR3: CSAIQIETQYF. Written as DNA, the CDR3 is TGCAGTGCTATACAGATAGAGACCCAGTACTTC. The chain uses TRBV20-1 and TRBJ2-5; D gene ambiguous. Trimming stripped 4 bases from V and 4 bases from J, with 7 bases between. This CDR3 is 11 amino acids long. The germline CDR1 and CDR2 sequences are DFQATT and SNEGSKA (reference sequence).

The gene calls are TRBV6-1 and TRBJ2-7; 10 bases are shared with TRBD2. The CDR3 extends over 14 amino acids. V shed 6 bases and J 6 bases; nucleotides not matched to a gene: 8. Germline lookup yields CDR1 MNHNS and CDR2 SASEGT. The CDR3 nucleotides are TGTGCCAGCAGGGTAGCGGGGGGATGGACCGAGCAGTACTTC. Protein sequence: CASRVAGGWTEQYF.

The sample holds a few counts of this clonotype. This sequence joins TRBV5-4 and TRBJ2-1; D uncertain. The CDR3 extends over 14 amino acids. V was trimmed by 0 bases and J by 8 bases, leaving 12 bases between them. Germline CDR1 reads SGHNT; CDR2 reads YYREEE (reference sequence). This CDR3 reads CASSLGKNWDEQFF. CDR3 nucleotides: TGTGCCAGCAGCTTGGGTAAGAATTGGGATGAGCAGTTCTTC.

This sequence joins TRBV7-2 and TRBJ2-1; unclear D gene. Per germline, CDR1 SGHTA and CDR2 FQGNSA. CDR3 length equals 15 residues. Trimming removed 3 bases at V and 0 bases at J, with 9 bases between. The CDR3 reads CASSLLRSSYNEQFF. The CDR3 DNA is TGTGCCAGCAGCTTGCTTCGGAGCTCCTACAATGAGCAGTTCTTC.